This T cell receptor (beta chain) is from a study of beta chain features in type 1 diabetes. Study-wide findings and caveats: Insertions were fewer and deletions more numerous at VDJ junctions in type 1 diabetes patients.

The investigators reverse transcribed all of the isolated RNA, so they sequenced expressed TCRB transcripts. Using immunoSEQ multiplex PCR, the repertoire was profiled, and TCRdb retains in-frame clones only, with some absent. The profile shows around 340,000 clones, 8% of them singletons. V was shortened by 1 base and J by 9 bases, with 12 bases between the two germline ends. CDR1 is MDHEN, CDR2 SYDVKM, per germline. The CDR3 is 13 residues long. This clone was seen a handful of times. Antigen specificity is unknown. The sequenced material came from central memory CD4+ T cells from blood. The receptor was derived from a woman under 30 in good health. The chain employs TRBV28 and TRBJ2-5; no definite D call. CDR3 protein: CASSLFNFGPQYF. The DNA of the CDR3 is TGTGCCAGCAGTTTATTCAATTTCGGCCCCCAGTACTTC.